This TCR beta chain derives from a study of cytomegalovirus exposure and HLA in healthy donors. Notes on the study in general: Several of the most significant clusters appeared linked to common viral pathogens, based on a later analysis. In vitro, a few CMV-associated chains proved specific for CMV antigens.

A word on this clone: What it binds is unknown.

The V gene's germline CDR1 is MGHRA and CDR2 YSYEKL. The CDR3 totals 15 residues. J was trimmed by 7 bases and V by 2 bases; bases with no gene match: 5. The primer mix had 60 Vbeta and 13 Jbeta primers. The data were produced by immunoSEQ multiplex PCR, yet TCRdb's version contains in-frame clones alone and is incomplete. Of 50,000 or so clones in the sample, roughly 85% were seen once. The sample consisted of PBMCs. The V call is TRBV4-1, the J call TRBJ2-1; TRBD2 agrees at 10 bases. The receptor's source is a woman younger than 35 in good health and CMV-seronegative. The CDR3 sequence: CASSQLAGVGNEQFF. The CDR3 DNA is TGCGCCAGCAGCCAACTAGCGGGAGTTGGGAATGAGCAGTTCTTC.